This T cell receptor (beta chain) was profiled in a study of T-cell reconstitution after alpha-beta-depleted transplantation in children. V lost 4 bases to trimming and J lost 5 bases, with 9 bases between them. Per germline, CDR1 SGHTA and CDR2 FQGNSA. This CDR3 spans 12 amino acids. Study-level points and caveats: Surviving thymic progenitors and recipient T cells were the source of high TCRbeta diversity at day 60 in some patients. Reportedly, only several hundred clones from non-depleted graft cells drove alpha-beta T-cell counts at about two months. One year post-transplant, T-cell counts and diversity were largely derived from T cells produced anew.

Unique molecular identifiers were incorporated during preparation of the TCRbeta library. Via MiXCR, TCRdb re-called the PCR reads, giving one row per CDR3 protein. The data show about 470,000 distinct CDR3 sequences, about 45% seen once. Comments on this clonotype: As yet, its antigen is unknown. Possible read error: a much larger clone is one base away.

Sequencing used PBMCs, obtained before TCRalphabeta/CD19-depleted stem cell transplant. The receptor comes from a girl under 10 years old with aplastic anemia, due to receive a stem cell transplant. The rearrangement joins TRBV7-2 to TRBJ2-7; no definite D call. CDR3 coding DNA: TGTGCCAGCAGCTCACAGAACAACGAGCAGTACTTC. It yields the protein CASSSQNNEQYF.